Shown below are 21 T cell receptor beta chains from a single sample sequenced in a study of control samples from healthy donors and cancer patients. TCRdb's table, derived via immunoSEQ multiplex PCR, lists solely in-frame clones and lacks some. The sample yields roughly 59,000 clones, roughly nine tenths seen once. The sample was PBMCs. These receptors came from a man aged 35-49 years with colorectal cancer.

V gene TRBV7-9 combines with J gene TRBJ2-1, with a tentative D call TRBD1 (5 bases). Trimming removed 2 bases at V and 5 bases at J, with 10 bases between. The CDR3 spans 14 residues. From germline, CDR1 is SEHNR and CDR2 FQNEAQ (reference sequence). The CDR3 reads CASSLPDSHNEQFF. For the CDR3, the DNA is TGTGCCAGCAGCTTACCAGACAGTCACAATGAGCAGTTCTTC.

The CDR3 region is CASSLMSSHNEQFF. CDR3 DNA: TGTGCCAGCAGCTTAATGTCGAGCCACAATGAGCAGTTCTTC. The V and J genes are TRBV7-3 and TRBJ2-1; D not certain. This CDR3 contains 14 residues. With 1 base removed from V and 5 bases from J, the gap between germline ends came to 9 bases. Per germline, CDR1 SGHTA and CDR2 FQGTGA.

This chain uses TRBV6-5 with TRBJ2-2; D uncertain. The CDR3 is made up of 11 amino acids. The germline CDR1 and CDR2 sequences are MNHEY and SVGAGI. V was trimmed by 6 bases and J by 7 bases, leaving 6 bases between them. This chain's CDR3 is CASRVGGELFF. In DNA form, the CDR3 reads TGTGCCAGCAGGGTAGGCGGGGAGCTGTTTTTT.

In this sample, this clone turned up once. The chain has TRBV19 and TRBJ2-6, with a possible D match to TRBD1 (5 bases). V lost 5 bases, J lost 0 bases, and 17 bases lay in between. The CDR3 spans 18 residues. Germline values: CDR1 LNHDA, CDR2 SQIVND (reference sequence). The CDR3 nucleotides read TGTGCCAGTAGTCAGACAGCGAGATACTACTCTGGGGCCAACGTCCTGACTTTC. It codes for CASSQTARYYSGANVLTF.

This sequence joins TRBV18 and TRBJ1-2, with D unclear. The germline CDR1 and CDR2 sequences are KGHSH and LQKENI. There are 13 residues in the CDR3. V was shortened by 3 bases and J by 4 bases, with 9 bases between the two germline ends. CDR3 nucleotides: TGTGCCAGCTCACCCCGGGAGGGCTATGGCTACACCTTC. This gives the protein CASSPREGYGYTF.

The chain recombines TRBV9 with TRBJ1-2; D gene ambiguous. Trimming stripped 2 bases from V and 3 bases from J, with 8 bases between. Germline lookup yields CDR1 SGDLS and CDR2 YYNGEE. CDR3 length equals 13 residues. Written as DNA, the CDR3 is TGTGCCAGCAGCGTTGAGTTGGACTATGGCTACACCTTC. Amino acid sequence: CASSVELDYGYTF.

CDR3 nucleotide sequence: TGTGCCAGCAGCTCCCTCGGGGAGACCCAGTACTTC. Its translation: CASSSLGETQYF. This sequence joins TRBV7-9 and TRBJ2-5; D unclear. Trimming stripped 4 bases from V and 5 bases from J, with 8 bases between. The CDR3 has 12 residues. Germline-derived CDR1 and CDR2 are SEHNR and FQNEAQ (reference sequence).

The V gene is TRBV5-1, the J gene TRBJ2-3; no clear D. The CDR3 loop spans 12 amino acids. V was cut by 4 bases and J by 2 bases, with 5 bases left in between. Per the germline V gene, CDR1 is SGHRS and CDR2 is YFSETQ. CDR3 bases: TGCGCCAGCAGCAGACCCACAGATACGCAGTATTTT. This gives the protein CASSRPTDTQYF.

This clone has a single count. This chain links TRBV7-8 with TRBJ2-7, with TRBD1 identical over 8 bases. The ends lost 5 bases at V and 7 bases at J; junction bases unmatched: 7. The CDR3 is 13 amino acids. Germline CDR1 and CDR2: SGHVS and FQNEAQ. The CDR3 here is CASSTRGPWEQYF. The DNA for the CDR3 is TGTGCCAGCAGCACCAGGGGGCCGTGGGAGCAGTACTTC.

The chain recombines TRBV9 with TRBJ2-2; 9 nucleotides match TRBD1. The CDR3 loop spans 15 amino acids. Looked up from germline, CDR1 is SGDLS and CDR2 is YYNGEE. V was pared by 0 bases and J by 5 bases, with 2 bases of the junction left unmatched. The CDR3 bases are TGTGCCAGCAGCGTAGGGGACAGGGAGACCGGGGAGCTGTTTTTT. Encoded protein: CASSVGDRETGELFF.

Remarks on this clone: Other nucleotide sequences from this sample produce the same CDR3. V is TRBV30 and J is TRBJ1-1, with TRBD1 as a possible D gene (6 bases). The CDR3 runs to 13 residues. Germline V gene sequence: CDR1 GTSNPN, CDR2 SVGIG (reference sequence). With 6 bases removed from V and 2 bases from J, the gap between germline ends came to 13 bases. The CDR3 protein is CACFPQGNTEAFF. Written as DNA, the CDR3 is TGTGCCTGTTTTCCACAGGGAAACACTGAAGCTTTCTTT.

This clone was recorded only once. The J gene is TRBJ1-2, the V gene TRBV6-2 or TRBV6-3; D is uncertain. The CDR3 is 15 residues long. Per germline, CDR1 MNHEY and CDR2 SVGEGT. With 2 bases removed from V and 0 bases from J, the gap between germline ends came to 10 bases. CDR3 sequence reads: CASSYGQRPNYGYTF. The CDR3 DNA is TGTGCCAGCAGTTACGGCCAGCGACCTAACTATGGCTACACCTTC.

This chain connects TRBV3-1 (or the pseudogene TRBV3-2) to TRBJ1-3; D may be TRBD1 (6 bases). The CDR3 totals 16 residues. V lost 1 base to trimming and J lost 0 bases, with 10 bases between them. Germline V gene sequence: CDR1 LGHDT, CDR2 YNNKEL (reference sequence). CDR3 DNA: TGTGCCAGCAGCCAAGTAGGGGGGTTCTCTGGAAACACCATATATTTT. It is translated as CASSQVGGFSGNTIYF.

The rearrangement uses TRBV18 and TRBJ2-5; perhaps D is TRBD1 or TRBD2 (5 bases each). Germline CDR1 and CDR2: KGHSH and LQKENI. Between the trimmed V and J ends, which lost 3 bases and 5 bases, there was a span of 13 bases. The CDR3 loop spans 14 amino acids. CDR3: CASSPSGTLETQYF. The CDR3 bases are TGTGCCAGCTCACCGTCTGGGACCCTCGAGACCCAGTACTTC. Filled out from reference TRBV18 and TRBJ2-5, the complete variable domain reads NAGVMQNPRHLVRRRGQEARLRCSPMKGHSHVYWYRQLPEEGLKFMVYLQKENIIDESGMPKERFSAEFPKEGPSILRIQQVVRGDSAAYFCASSPSGTLETQYFGPGTRLLVL.

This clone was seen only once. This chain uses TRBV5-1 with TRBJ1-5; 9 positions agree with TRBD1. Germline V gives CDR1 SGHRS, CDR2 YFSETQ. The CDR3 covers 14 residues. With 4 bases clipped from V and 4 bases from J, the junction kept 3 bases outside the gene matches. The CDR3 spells CASSPGQGNQPQHF. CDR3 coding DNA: TGCGCCAGCAGCCCAGGACAGGGGAATCAGCCCCAGCATTTT.

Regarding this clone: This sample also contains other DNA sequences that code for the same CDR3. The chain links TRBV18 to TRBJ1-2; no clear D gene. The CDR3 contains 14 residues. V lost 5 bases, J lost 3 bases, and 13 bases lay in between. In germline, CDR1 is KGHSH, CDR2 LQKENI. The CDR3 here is CASSASRQYYGYTF. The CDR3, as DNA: TGTGCCAGCTCAGCCTCAAGGCAGTACTATGGCTACACCTTC.

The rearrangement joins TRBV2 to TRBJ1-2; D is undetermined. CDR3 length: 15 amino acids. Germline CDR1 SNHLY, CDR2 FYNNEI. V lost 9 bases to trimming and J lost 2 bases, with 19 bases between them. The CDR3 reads CASDQTIAGNYGYTF. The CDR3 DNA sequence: TGTGCCAGTGACCAAACTATAGCGGGGAACTATGGCTACACCTTC. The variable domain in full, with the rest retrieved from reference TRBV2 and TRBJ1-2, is EPEVTQTPSHQVTQMGQEVILRCVPISNHLYFYWYRQILGQKVEFLVSFYNNEISEKSEIFDDQFSVERPDGSNFTLKIRSTKLEDSAMYFCASDQTIAGNYGYTFGSGTRLTVV.

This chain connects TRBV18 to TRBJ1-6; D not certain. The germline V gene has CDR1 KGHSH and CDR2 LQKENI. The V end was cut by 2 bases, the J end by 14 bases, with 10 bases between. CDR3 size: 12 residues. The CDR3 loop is CASSPGEAALHF. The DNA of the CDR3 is TGTGCCAGCTCACCAGGGGAAGCAGCCCTCCACTTT. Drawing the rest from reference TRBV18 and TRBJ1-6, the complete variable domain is NAGVMQNPRHLVRRRGQEARLRCSPMKGHSHVYWYRQLPEEGLKFMVYLQKENIIDESGMPKERFSAEFPKEGPSILRIQQVVRGDSAAYFCASSPGEAALHFGNGTRLTVT.

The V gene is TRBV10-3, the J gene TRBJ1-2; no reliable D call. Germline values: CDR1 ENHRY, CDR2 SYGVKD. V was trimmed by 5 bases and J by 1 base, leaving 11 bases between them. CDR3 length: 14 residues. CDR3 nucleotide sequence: TGTGCCATCAGTCCAGTACACATTAACTATGGCTACACCTTC. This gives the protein CAISPVHINYGYTF.

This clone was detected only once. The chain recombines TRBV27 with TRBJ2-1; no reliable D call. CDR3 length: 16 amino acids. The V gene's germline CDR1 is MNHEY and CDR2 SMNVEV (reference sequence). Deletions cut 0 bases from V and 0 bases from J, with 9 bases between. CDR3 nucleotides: TGTGCCAGCAGTTTATCCCCGAGGAGCTCCTACAATGAGCAGTTCTTC. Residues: CASSLSPRSSYNEQFF.

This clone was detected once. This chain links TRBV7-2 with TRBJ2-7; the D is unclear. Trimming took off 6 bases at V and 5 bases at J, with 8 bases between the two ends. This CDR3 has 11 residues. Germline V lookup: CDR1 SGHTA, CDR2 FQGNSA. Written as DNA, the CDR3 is TGTGCCAGCAGTTTCCTGGACGAGCAGTACTTC. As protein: CASSFLDEQYF.